This TCR beta chain is from a study of T cell repertoires in cytomegalovirus infection. The CDR3 is 17 residues long. Germline V gene sequence: CDR1 SGHTA, CDR2 FQGNSA. The V end lost 0 bases, the J end lost 2 bases, and 15 bases lay between the germline ends. This clonotype appeared many times. The antigen remains unidentified. Each CDR3 protein is one row after TCRdb ran MiXCR on the reads. Here the sample spans about 900,000 distinct CDR3 sequences, approximately 31% being singletons. This receptor was taken from a human donor in good health (CMV status not recorded). Some clones in this sample may be carry-over from other donors' samples. Sequences were derived from cultured CD8+ T cells from PBMCs, sampled from culture after CMV antigen stimulation. This chain uses TRBV7-2 with TRBJ2-3; D tentatively reads TRBD1 or TRBD2 (5 bases each). CDR3 region: CASSLAQRVTDTDTQYF. The CDR3 nucleotides are TGTGCCAGCAGCTTAGCACAGAGGGTGACAGACACAGATACGCAGTATTTT.